The T cell receptor beta chain under discussion was sequenced for a study of pediatric ulcerative colitis. V was clipped by 5 bases and J by 0 bases, with 11 bases between them. The CDR3 has 15 amino acids. Germline values: CDR1 SEHNR, CDR2 FQNEAQ (reference sequence). Repertoires were generated with immunoSEQ multiplex PCR, while TCRdb's copy carries only in-frame clones and drops some. The profile shows 30,000 to 40,000 clones, 80% to 90% of them singletons. During colonoscopy, one to two rectal pinch biopsies were collected. The sequenced sample consisted of gut tissue. The receptor comes from a boy between 10 and 17 years old with mild ulcerative colitis. The V and J genes are TRBV7-9 and TRBJ1-3; perhaps TRBD1 as D (5 bases). The CDR3 region has the DNA TGTGCCAGCAGCCGTTTTGGGGGCTCTGGAAACACCATATATTTT. It yields the protein CASSRFGGSGNTIYF.